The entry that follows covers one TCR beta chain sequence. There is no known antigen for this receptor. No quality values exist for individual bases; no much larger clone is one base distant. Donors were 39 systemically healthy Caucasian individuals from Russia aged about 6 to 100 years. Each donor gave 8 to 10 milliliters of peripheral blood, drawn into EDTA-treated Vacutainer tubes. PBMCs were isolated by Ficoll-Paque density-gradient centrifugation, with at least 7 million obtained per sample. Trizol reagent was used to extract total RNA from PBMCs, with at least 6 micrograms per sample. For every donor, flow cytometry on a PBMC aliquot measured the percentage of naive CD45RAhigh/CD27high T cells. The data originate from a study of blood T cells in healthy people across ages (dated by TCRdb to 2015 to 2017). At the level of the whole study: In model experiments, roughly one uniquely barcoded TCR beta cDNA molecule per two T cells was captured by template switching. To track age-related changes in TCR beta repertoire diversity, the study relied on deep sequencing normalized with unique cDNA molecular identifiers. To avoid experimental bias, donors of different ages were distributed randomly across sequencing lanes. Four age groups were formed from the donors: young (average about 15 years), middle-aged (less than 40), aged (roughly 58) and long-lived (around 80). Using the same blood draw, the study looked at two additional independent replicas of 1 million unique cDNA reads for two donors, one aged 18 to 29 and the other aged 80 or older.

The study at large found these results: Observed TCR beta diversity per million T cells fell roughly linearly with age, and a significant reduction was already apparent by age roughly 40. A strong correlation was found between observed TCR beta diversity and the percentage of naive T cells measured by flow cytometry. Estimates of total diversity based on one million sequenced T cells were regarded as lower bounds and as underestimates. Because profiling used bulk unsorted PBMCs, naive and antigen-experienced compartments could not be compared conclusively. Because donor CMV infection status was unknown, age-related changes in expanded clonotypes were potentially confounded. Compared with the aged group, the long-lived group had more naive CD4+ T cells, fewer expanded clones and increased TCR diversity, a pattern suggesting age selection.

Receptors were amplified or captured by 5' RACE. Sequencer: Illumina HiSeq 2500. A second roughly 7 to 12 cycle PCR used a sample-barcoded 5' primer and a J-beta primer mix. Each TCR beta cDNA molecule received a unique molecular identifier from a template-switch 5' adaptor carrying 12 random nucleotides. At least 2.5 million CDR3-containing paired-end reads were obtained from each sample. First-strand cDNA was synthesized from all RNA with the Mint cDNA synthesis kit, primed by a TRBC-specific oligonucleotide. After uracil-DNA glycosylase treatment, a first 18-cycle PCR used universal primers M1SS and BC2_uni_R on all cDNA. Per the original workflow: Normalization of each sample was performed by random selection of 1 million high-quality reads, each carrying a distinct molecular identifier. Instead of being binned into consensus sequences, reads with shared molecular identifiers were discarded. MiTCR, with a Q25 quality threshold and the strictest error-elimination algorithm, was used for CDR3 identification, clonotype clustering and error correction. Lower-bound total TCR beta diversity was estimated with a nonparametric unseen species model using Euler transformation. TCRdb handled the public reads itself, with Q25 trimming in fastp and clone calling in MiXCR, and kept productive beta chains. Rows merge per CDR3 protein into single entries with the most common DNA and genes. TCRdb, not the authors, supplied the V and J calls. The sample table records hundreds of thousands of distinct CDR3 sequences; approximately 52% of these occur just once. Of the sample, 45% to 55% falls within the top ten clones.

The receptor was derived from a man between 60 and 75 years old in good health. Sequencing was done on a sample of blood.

Here the CDR3 is given as CASSLMFNSGANVLTF. The DNA is TGTGCCAGCAGCTTAATGTTTAACTCTGGGGCCAACGTCCTGACTTTC. Recombination joined TRBV5-6 with TRBJ2-6, with the D gene call left open. Trimming takes 2 bases from V and 0 bases from J, and the germline ends sit 9 bases apart. The CDR3, cysteine through phenylalanine, is 16 amino acids long. The entry retains the CDR3 DNA only, 48 bases that are in frame from base 1. From the germline V gene, CDR1 is SGHDT and CDR2 is YYEEEE.